This is a list of T cell receptor beta chains from one sample in a study of blood T cell repertoires in COVID-19. Sequencing used immunoSEQ multiplex PCR; TCRdb keeps in-frame clones, though not all of them. The data contain fewer than 30,000 clones, roughly 85% of them singletons. Sequenced material: peripheral blood. The receptors stem from a human donor in a cohort sampled during active COVID-19. Each CDR3 is given with its conserved first and last residue. D genes are given only for firm matches. A row's size may be missing; if present it is once, few, many or a size class.

clone_size j_call v_call d_call cdr3_nt cdr3_aa
. TRBJ1-2 TRBV5-8 . TGTGCCAGCAGCCTGGGGACACACTATGGCTACACCTTC CASSLGTHYGYTF
. TRBJ1-2 TRBV6-6 . TGTGCCACCATGGAGGTGGATGGCTACACCTTC CATMEVDGYTF
. TRBJ2-5 TRBV3-1/TRBV3-2 . TGTGCCAGCAGCCAAGATGGGGCGGCTGCCTTCCAAGAGACCCAGTACTTC CASSQDGAAAFQETQYF
. TRBJ1-1 TRBV5-6 . TGTGCCAGCAGCTTAGGTTCAGGGAACACTGAAGCTTTCTTT CASSLGSGNTEAFF
. TRBJ2-1 TRBV4-3 . TGCGCCAGCAGCCAAGATGGCACTAGGTTGAATGAGCAGTTCTTC CASSQDGTRLNEQFF
. TRBJ2-7 TRBV7-6 TRBD1 TGTGCCAGCAGCTGGACAGGCTCCTACGAGCAGTACTTC CASSWTGSYEQYF
. TRBJ1-5 TRBV6-2/TRBV6-3 . TGTGCCAGCAGTTACCCCCCCCCAGGGACTGTACAGCCCCAGCATTTT CASSYPPPGTVQPQHF
. TRBJ2-1 TRBV7-2 . TGTGCCAGCAGCTTAGCGGGCGGGCGGCGTTCAGTCTTC CASSLAGGRRSVF
. TRBJ2-1 TRBV9 TRBD2 TGTGCCAGCAGCGTAGCTTCGGGGGGAAATGAGCAGTTCTTC CASSVASGGNEQFF
. TRBJ1-2 TRBV7-9 . TGTGCCAGCAGGCGGCCCGGGCGGGGGGCTAACTATGGCTACACCTTC CASRRPGRGANYGYTF
. TRBJ1-1 TRBV3-1/TRBV3-2 . TGTGCCAGCAGCCAAGATGAGGGTTCTGTCACTGAAGCTTTCTTT CASSQDEGSVTEAFF
. TRBJ2-4 TRBV27 . TGTGCCAGCAGTCCCCAGGCCGGAGGACTAGCCAAAAACATTCAGTACTTC CASSPQAGGLAKNIQYF
. TRBJ2-3 TRBV27 . TGTGCCAGCAGTTTAGAAACTCCTAGCACAGATACGCAGTATTTT CASSLETPSTDTQYF
. TRBJ2-7 TRBV6-6 . TGTGCCAGCAGCTCGGCGGGGGCCCCCTACGAGCAGTACTTC CASSSAGAPYEQYF
. TRBJ2-5 TRBV24-1 TRBD1 TGTGCCACCAGTGTCTCGACAGGGACGGAGACCCAGTACTTC CATSVSTGTETQYF
. TRBJ2-2 TRBV7-9 TRBD2 TGTGCCAGCAGCTTAGTCGGGGGGACCGGGGAGCTGTTTTTT CASSLVGGTGELFF
. TRBJ1-2 TRBV5-1 TRBD1 TGCGCCAGCAGCTTTACAGGGGGCGCAAGTAATAATGGCTACACCTTC CASSFTGGASNNGYTF
. TRBJ2-7 TRBV12-3/TRBV12-4 . TGTGCCAGCAGTTTTCCCCGACTCGAGCAGTACTTC CASSFPRLEQYF
. TRBJ2-5 TRBV11-2 TRBD1 TGTGCCAGCAGCGACGGGACAGGGATTGAGACCCAGTACTTC CASSDGTGIETQYF
. TRBJ2-7 TRBV6-5 . TGTGCCAGCAGTTTAATGGCAACCCCCTCCTACGAGCAGTACTTC CASSLMATPSYEQYF
. TRBJ1-1 TRBV29-1 . TGCAGCGTTGAAGGTGGGCAGGCAGGAACTGAAGCTTTCTTT CSVEGGQAGTEAFF
. TRBJ2-7 TRBV7-8 . TGTGCCAGCAGCCCCCGTGACCGGGGCGAGCAGTACTTC CASSPRDRGEQYF
medium-sized TRBJ1-2 TRBV10-3 . TGTGCCATCAGTGAGTCGGGTACAGTTGGCTACACCTTC CAISESGTVGYTF
once TRBJ1-2 TRBV4-3 . TGCGCCAGCAGCCAAGAGTCTACTTCTCCCCCCATCTATGGCTACACCTTC CASSQESTSPPIYGYTF
. TRBJ2-5 TRBV15 TRBD1 TGTGCCACCAGCTTGTCGACAGGGGGTCAAGAGACCCAGTACTTC CATSLSTGGQETQYF
once TRBJ1-6 TRBV28 TRBD1 TGTGCCAGCAGTTCGCAGACAGGGTTAGGATCACCCCTCCACTTT CASSSQTGLGSPLHF
once TRBJ2-7 TRBV27 . TGTGCCAGCAGTTTAATAGGACAGTCCTACGAGCAGTACTTC CASSLIGQSYEQYF
. TRBJ2-7 TRBV4-1 TRBD1 TGCGCCACCAGCACGGGACAGGGAACCTACGAGCAGTACTTC CATSTGQGTYEQYF
. TRBJ2-3 TRBV5-6 TRBD1 TGTGCCAGCAGCGCTCTCCGGGACAGGCCCACAGATACGCAGTATTTT CASSALRDRPTDTQYF
. TRBJ1-5 TRBV7-8 . TGTGCCAGCAGCTTACCCCCCGGGGTCAATGGCAATCAGCCCCAGCATTTT CASSLPPGVNGNQPQHF
. TRBJ2-7 TRBV5-4 TRBD2 TGTGCCAGCAGTCGGAGCGGGGGGCGATTCGAGTACGAGCAGTACTTC CASSRSGGRFEYEQYF
. TRBJ1-4 TRBV18 . TGTGCCAGCTCACCGATGCGGGGGCCTACTAATGAAAAACTGTTTTTT CASSPMRGPTNEKLFF